The rows below give T cell receptor beta chains drawn from one sample of a study of cytomegalovirus exposure and HLA in healthy donors. Some clones are missing from TCRdb's copy, which holds only in-frame ones; the method was immunoSEQ multiplex PCR. This sample has about 130,000 clones, with around 92% found just once. The sequenced sample consisted of PBMCs. The source of these receptors is a man aged 30-40 years in good health and CMV-seronegative. CDR3s include the opening cysteine and the closing phenylalanine or tryptophan. The D gene is left open where the match is weak. Rows may omit the clone size; those that give it use once, few, many or a size class.

V gene	D gene	J gene	clone size	CDR3 DNA	CDR3 protein
TRBV28	-	TRBJ2-7	-	TGTGCCAGCAGTTTCGTAGGGGAAGCCTCCTACGAGCAGTACTTC	CASSFVGEASYEQYF
TRBV9	-	TRBJ2-7	-	TGTGCCAGCAGCGTAGCCCCTTCGGGGACCTACGAGCAGTACTTC	CASSVAPSGTYEQYF
TRBV6-6	-	TRBJ2-3	once	TGTGCCAGCAGTTACGGAACAGTCGGTCAGGATACGCAGTATTTT	CASSYGTVGQDTQYF
TRBV14	TRBD1	TRBJ2-7	-	TGTGCCAGCAGCCAAGAGAGACAGGGCCGCTCCTACGAGCAGTACTTC	CASSQERQGRSYEQYF
TRBV5-6	TRBD1	TRBJ2-7	-	TGTGCCAGCAGCTCGACAGGGAATTGGTACGAGCAGTACTTC	CASSSTGNWYEQYF
TRBV6-5	TRBD1	TRBJ1-1	many	TGTGCCAGCAGTGTACAGGGGTGGTACACTGAAGCTTTCTTT	CASSVQGWYTEAFF
TRBV28	-	TRBJ1-2	-	TGTGCCAGCAGCCGCCTAACATTACTCGGACAGTCCTATGGCTACACCTTC	CASSRLTLLGQSYGYTF
TRBV27	-	TRBJ1-6	-	TGTGCCAGCAGTTTTTGGGCTCGGGGGAGCTCCTATAATTCACCCCTCCACTTT	CASSFWARGSSYNSPLHF
TRBV5-1	-	TRBJ1-2	-	TGCGCCAGCAGCTTGGGGTCAGACTATGGCTACACCTTC	CASSLGSDYGYTF
TRBV9	-	TRBJ1-1	-	TGTGCCAGCAGCGTAGTAGGGGGGGCGAACACTGAAGCTTTCTTT	CASSVVGGANTEAFF
TRBV19	TRBD1	TRBJ1-6	-	TGTGCCAGTAAGGCAGGGGGGAATTCACCCCTCCACTTT	CASKAGGNSPLHF
TRBV7-3	-	TRBJ2-2	-	TGTGCCAGCAGTCAACTACTCAACACCGGGGAGCTGTTTTTT	CASSQLLNTGELFF
TRBV5-1	-	TRBJ1-1	once	TGCGCCAGCAGCCTAACTACCATCGGGAGCACTGAAGCTTTCTTT	CASSLTTIGSTEAFF
TRBV4-1	TRBD1	TRBJ1-2	-	TGCGCCAGCAGCCAGGGGACAGGGAGCGGAGCTAACTATGGCTACACCTTC	CASSQGTGSGANYGYTF
TRBV4-2	-	TRBJ1-1	-	TGTGCCAGCAGCCAAGGGCAGGGAGGGACCACTGAAGCTTTCTTT	CASSQGQGGTTEAFF
TRBV10-3	TRBD2	TRBJ2-5	-	TGTGCCATCAGTGATACGGGACTAGCGATGGAGACCCAGTACTTC	CAISDTGLAMETQYF
TRBV4-1	TRBD1	TRBJ1-1	-	TGCGCCAGCAGCCGGAGACAGGGTGACACTGAAGCTTTCTTT	CASSRRQGDTEAFF
TRBV25-1	-	TRBJ2-7	once	TGTGCCAGCAGTGGATTTCGTGGGGGGACCTACGAGCAGTACTTC	CASSGFRGGTYEQYF
TRBV6-5	TRBD1	TRBJ1-5	-	TGTGCCAGCCGACCGGGACAGAGCAATCAGCCCCAGCATTTT	CASRPGQSNQPQHF
TRBV5-4	-	TRBJ2-5	-	TGTGCCAGCAGCACGGGTGGAGCCCAAGAGACCCAGTACTTC	CASSTGGAQETQYF
TRBV18	TRBD1	TRBJ1-3	-	TGTGCCAGCTCAACCTTGACAGGGGGGTCTGGAAACACCATATATTTT	CASSTLTGGSGNTIYF
TRBV9	TRBD2	TRBJ2-5	-	TGTGCCAGCAGCGTGGGGACTAGCGGGGCACAAGAGACCCAGTACTTC	CASSVGTSGAQETQYF
TRBV6-1	TRBD1	TRBJ1-6	-	TGTGCCAGCAGGGGGACAGGGAATTACAATTCACCCCTCCACTTT	CASRGTGNYNSPLHF
TRBV30	-	TRBJ2-7	-	TGTGCCTGGTACCCCGGGACTCAAGGGGTCGAGCAGTACTTC	CAWYPGTQGVEQYF
TRBV7-8	-	TRBJ2-7	-	TGTGCCAGCAGCTTAGCGCAGGCCCTCTACGAGCAGTACTTC	CASSLAQALYEQYF
TRBV27	TRBD2	TRBJ2-1	-	TGTGCCAGCAGGGTACTAGCGGGGGGGCCCAATGAGCAGTTCTTC	CASRVLAGGPNEQFF